The T cell receptor (beta chain) under discussion was sequenced for a study of OX40 agonist ivuxolimab in advanced cancers. Regarding the complete study: Ivuxolimab was a fully human IgG2 agonistic monoclonal antibody targeting the costimulatory receptor OX40 (CD134). Intravenous ivuxolimab was administered to patients every 2 weeks at six dose levels: 0.01, 0.1, 0.3, 1.5, 3 and 10 mg/kg. Of the approximately 50 dose-escalation patients, hepatocellular carcinoma was present in roughly 19, melanoma in roughly 15, renal cell carcinoma in 9 and head and neck cancer in 9. In the dose-escalation cohort, 75% to 85% of patients were male, and the mean age was 60 years with a range of roughly 20 to 80. Prior anti-PD-1, anti-PD-L1 or anti-CTLA-4 therapy was permitted, and 40% of dose-escalation patients had received checkpoint inhibitors. Partial responses were achieved by three dose-escalation patients, of whom one had hepatocellular carcinoma and two had cutaneous melanoma. Peripheral TCRbeta sequencing aimed to test whether ivuxolimab altered TCR sequence diversity and caused clonal T-cell expansion. The paper covers the monotherapy dose-escalation part of the phase I ivuxolimab trial, which included N ≈ 50 patients.

This clone occurred once. Its antigen target is currently unknown. Within one base of it there is no much larger clone, and no base qualities were kept. CDR1 and CDR2 (SGHTA, FQGNSA) derive from the germline V gene. There are 16 amino acids in the CDR3, from cysteine to phenylalanine inclusive. Only the CDR3 portion is preserved as DNA: 48 bases, with reading frame beginning at the first base. Germline trimming: 4 bases from V, 6 bases from J; junction bases outside gene matches: 6. To sequence the TCRbeta CDR3 region, genomic DNA was isolated from the sorted cells. The immunoSEQ Assay was used for sequencing of TCRbeta CDR3 regions. TCRdb stores this immuneACCESS table with in-frame sequences only. Part of the clones is absent; in the studies checked, under half of the shortfall reflects unresolved V genes, and no reason is known for the rest. The sample includes about 39,000 clones, with around nine tenths observed a single time. The ten largest account for roughly a fifth of the sample.

The study at large found these results: On average, CD8+ T cells showed more expanded clones than CD4+ T cells after ivuxolimab. Low levels of normalized T-cell clonal expansion were also seen in some nonresponding patients. In the 0.1-3.0 mg/kg groups, partial responders were among the patients with the lowest normalized peripheral clonal expansion, particularly in CD8+ T cells. At doses of 0.1 to 3.0 mg/kg, clonal expansion of both CD4+ and CD8+ blood T cells was observed from baseline to week 6. The antigen specificity of the clonally expanded peripheral T cells was not determined.

Patients with autoimmune disease history or receiving systemic immunosuppression were excluded from the trial. Peripheral blood for TCR sequencing was collected from all dose cohorts at baseline, on cycle 4 day 1, and on cycle 7 day 1. The samples were drawn from a first-in-human, open-label, multicenter phase I dose-escalation trial of ivuxolimab. Adults with locally advanced or metastatic melanoma, renal cell, hepatocellular, or head and neck squamous cell carcinoma were enrolled in the trial. Before TCR sequencing, CD4+ T cells and CD8+ T cells were sorted from peripheral blood as separate populations.

This receptor was obtained from an adult with an advanced solid tumor such as melanoma, head and neck, liver or kidney cancer. The sample consisted of CD4+ or CD8+ T cells sorted from blood, taken in a trial of the OX40 agonist ivuxolimab. The chain is encoded by TRBV7-2 joined to TRBJ2-7; 16 middle bases align to TRBD2. This receptor has the CDR3 CASSSGLAGGPTEQYF. At the DNA level, the sequence is TGTGCCAGCAGCTCGGGACTAGCGGGAGGGCCAACCGAGCAGTACTTC. The full variable domain, with segments outside the CDR3 supplied by the reference TRBV7-2 and TRBJ2-7 proteins, appears as GAGVSQSPSNKVTEKGKDVELRCDPISGHTALYWYRQSLGQGLEFLIYFQGNSAPDKSGLPSDRFSAERTGGSVSTLTIQRTQQEDSAVYLCASSSGLAGGPTEQYFGPGTRLTVT.